The rows below give T cell receptor beta chains drawn from one sample of a study of cytomegalovirus exposure and HLA in healthy donors. This table comes from immunoSEQ multiplex PCR, and its TCRdb copy is limited to in-frame clones, with some not included. The sample contains 250,000 to 300,000 clones, about 90% of which appear only once. Sequencing input: PBMCs. Receptor source: a woman between 18 and 29 years old in good health and CMV-seronegative. CDR3s include the opening cysteine and the closing phenylalanine or tryptophan. A D gene is named only where the DNA matches it firmly. Clone size appears in some rows only: once, few, many, or a class for an expanded clone.

d_gene: TRBD1; j_gene: TRBJ2-7; abundance: few; v_gene: TRBV5-4; CDR3nt: TGTGCCAGCAGCTTGGATTCTGGGACAGGGAGCGAGCAGTACTTC; CDR3aa: CASSLDSGTGSEQYF
d_gene: TRBD1; j_gene: TRBJ1-2; abundance: once; v_gene: TRBV11-2; CDR3nt: TGTGCCAGCAGCTTAGATCGTAGGACAGGGCTATATGGCTACACCTTC; CDR3aa: CASSLDRRTGLYGYTF
d_gene: -; j_gene: TRBJ2-5; abundance: -; v_gene: TRBV9; CDR3nt: TGTGCCAGCAGCGTAGCGGCAGGGAAGCTCGAGACCCAGTACTTC; CDR3aa: CASSVAAGKLETQYF
d_gene: TRBD1; j_gene: TRBJ1-4; abundance: once; v_gene: TRBV4-1; CDR3nt: TGCGCCAGCAGCCGAGTATTCCCGGGACAGGGTAATGAAAAACTGTTTTTT; CDR3aa: CASSRVFPGQGNEKLFF
d_gene: TRBD1; j_gene: TRBJ2-5; abundance: once; v_gene: TRBV7-2; CDR3nt: TGTGCCAGCAGCTTAGTGCGAAGCGTTGAGGGACAGTCTTACTTC; CDR3aa: CASSLVRSVEGQSYF
d_gene: -; j_gene: TRBJ1-2; abundance: -; v_gene: TRBV6-5; CDR3nt: TGTGCCAGCAGTTACCAGGGCGGCTATGGCTACACCTTC; CDR3aa: CASSYQGGYGYTF
d_gene: -; j_gene: TRBJ1-5; abundance: -; v_gene: TRBV7-9; CDR3nt: TGTGCCAGCAGCTGGACAGACAGCAATCAGCCCCAGCATTTT; CDR3aa: CASSWTDSNQPQHF
d_gene: -; j_gene: TRBJ1-5; abundance: -; v_gene: TRBV29-1; CDR3nt: TGCAGCGTTGAAAGCGCCAATCAGCCCCAGCATTTT; CDR3aa: CSVESANQPQHF
d_gene: -; j_gene: TRBJ1-6; abundance: -; v_gene: TRBV5-4; CDR3nt: TGTGCCAGCAGCTTGCGCGGAGCTTATAATTCACCCCTCCACTTT; CDR3aa: CASSLRGAYNSPLHF
d_gene: -; j_gene: TRBJ1-5; abundance: -; v_gene: TRBV9; CDR3nt: TGTGCCAGCAGCGTAACGGGTAGCAATCAGCCCCAGCATTTT; CDR3aa: CASSVTGSNQPQHF
d_gene: TRBD1; j_gene: TRBJ1-3; abundance: -; v_gene: TRBV27; CDR3nt: TGTGCCAGCAGTTTTAGGGACAGGGCTGGAAACACCATATATTTT; CDR3aa: CASSFRDRAGNTIYF
d_gene: -; j_gene: TRBJ1-2; abundance: -; v_gene: TRBV4-1; CDR3nt: TGCGCCAGCAGCCGTGAGGACTATGGCTACACCTTC; CDR3aa: CASSREDYGYTF
d_gene: -; j_gene: TRBJ1-3; abundance: -; v_gene: TRBV5-4; CDR3nt: TGTGCCAGCAGCTTGGTGGGGGGGCCTGGAAACACCATATATTTT; CDR3aa: CASSLVGGPGNTIYF
d_gene: TRBD2; j_gene: TRBJ2-3; abundance: -; v_gene: TRBV27; CDR3nt: TGTGCCAGCAGTGCAGGGACTAGCGGGGCTACAGATACGCAGTATTTT; CDR3aa: CASSAGTSGATDTQYF
d_gene: TRBD1; j_gene: TRBJ2-1; abundance: -; v_gene: TRBV5-4; CDR3nt: TGTGCCAGCAGCTCCTTAGACAGGGATAATGAGCAGTTCTTC; CDR3aa: CASSSLDRDNEQFF
d_gene: TRBD1; j_gene: TRBJ2-7; abundance: once; v_gene: TRBV18; CDR3nt: TGTGCCAGCTCACCACTGAACAGGGGGGCCCACGAGCAGTACTTC; CDR3aa: CASSPLNRGAHEQYF
d_gene: TRBD1; j_gene: TRBJ1-2; abundance: once; v_gene: TRBV27; CDR3nt: TGTGCCAGCAGTTTCAGACAGGGCTATGGCTACACCTTC; CDR3aa: CASSFRQGYGYTF
d_gene: -; j_gene: TRBJ2-2; abundance: -; v_gene: TRBV2; CDR3nt: TGTGCCAGCAGTCCCCGCCGGGGGAACACCGGGGAGCTGTTTTTT; CDR3aa: CASSPRRGNTGELFF
d_gene: -; j_gene: TRBJ2-5; abundance: -; v_gene: TRBV18; CDR3nt: TGTGCCAGCTCACCAGATAACTATCGTACCCAAGAGACCCAGTACTTC; CDR3aa: CASSPDNYRTQETQYF
d_gene: TRBD2; j_gene: TRBJ2-5; abundance: -; v_gene: TRBV7-7; CDR3nt: TGTGCCAGCAGCTTAGGGCCTAGCGGACAAGAGACCCAGTACTTC; CDR3aa: CASSLGPSGQETQYF
d_gene: -; j_gene: TRBJ1-1; abundance: -; v_gene: TRBV6-1; CDR3nt: TGTGCCAGCAGTGAATACACAGAAAACACTGAAGCTTTCTTT; CDR3aa: CASSEYTENTEAFF
d_gene: -; j_gene: TRBJ1-1; abundance: -; v_gene: TRBV6-1; CDR3nt: TGTGCCAGCTGGGCAGGGAAGTTGAACACTGAAGCTTTCTTT; CDR3aa: CASWAGKLNTEAFF
d_gene: -; j_gene: TRBJ1-4; abundance: -; v_gene: TRBV27; CDR3nt: TGTGCCAGCAGCCCTTGGGGGGCTAATGAAAAACTGTTTTTT; CDR3aa: CASSPWGANEKLFF
d_gene: -; j_gene: TRBJ1-1; abundance: -; v_gene: TRBV7-9; CDR3nt: TGTGCCAGCAGCTTTGACACAGGGACTGAAGCTTTCTTT; CDR3aa: CASSFDTGTEAFF
d_gene: -; j_gene: TRBJ2-2; abundance: many; v_gene: TRBV21-1; CDR3nt: TGTGCCAGCAGCAAGCCCGGGACTTCGAACACCGGGGAGCTGTTTTTT; CDR3aa: CASSKPGTSNTGELFF
d_gene: -; j_gene: TRBJ2-5; abundance: once; v_gene: TRBV2; CDR3nt: TGTGCCAGCAGTACAGGTCCCTCCGCGGAGACCCAGTACTTC; CDR3aa: CASSTGPSAETQYF
d_gene: -; j_gene: TRBJ2-1; abundance: -; v_gene: TRBV4-1; CDR3nt: TGCGCCAGCAGCCAAGCGAGGGGGATTGAGAATGAGCAGTTCTTC; CDR3aa: CASSQARGIENEQFF
d_gene: -; j_gene: TRBJ2-1; abundance: -; v_gene: TRBV27; CDR3nt: TGTGCCACCGATCCTAGGGGGGGCTTCTACAATGAGCAGTTCTTC; CDR3aa: CATDPRGGFYNEQFF
d_gene: -; j_gene: TRBJ2-4; abundance: -; v_gene: TRBV19; CDR3nt: TGTGCCAGTAGTCCCGTGGTTGCCGGCAAAAACATTCAGTACTTC; CDR3aa: CASSPVVAGKNIQYF
d_gene: TRBD1; j_gene: TRBJ2-4; abundance: -; v_gene: TRBV4-2; CDR3nt: TGTGCCAGCAGCCAGGACAGGGGGTTGATTGCCAAAAACATTCAGTACTTC; CDR3aa: CASSQDRGLIAKNIQYF
d_gene: -; j_gene: TRBJ1-5; abundance: -; v_gene: TRBV6-1; CDR3nt: TGTGCCAGCAGTGAAGCGACCCAGGGCCCCCAGCCCCAGCATTTT; CDR3aa: CASSEATQGPQPQHF
d_gene: TRBD2; j_gene: TRBJ2-2; abundance: -; v_gene: TRBV29-1; CDR3nt: TGCAGCGTTGTAGGGACTTACCGGGAGGGCACCGGGGAGCTGTTTTTT; CDR3aa: CSVVGTYREGTGELFF
d_gene: -; j_gene: TRBJ1-6; abundance: -; v_gene: TRBV10-3; CDR3nt: TGTGCCGAGACCGGGTTCTATAATCGGGAACCCCTCCACTTT; CDR3aa: CAETGFYNREPLHF
d_gene: TRBD1; j_gene: TRBJ1-6; abundance: -; v_gene: TRBV5-1; CDR3nt: TGCGCCAGCAGCTTGGAGAGGGGACAGGGGAATTCACCCCTCCACTTT; CDR3aa: CASSLERGQGNSPLHF
d_gene: -; j_gene: TRBJ2-5; abundance: -; v_gene: TRBV19; CDR3nt: TGTGCCAGTAGTACCCGCTACCTAGGAGAGACCCAGTACTTC; CDR3aa: CASSTRYLGETQYF
d_gene: -; j_gene: TRBJ1-6; abundance: -; v_gene: TRBV14; CDR3nt: TGTGCCAGCAGCCAAGTCAGCGCAAGTAATTCACCCCTCCACTTT; CDR3aa: CASSQVSASNSPLHF
d_gene: -; j_gene: TRBJ2-3; abundance: -; v_gene: TRBV5-1; CDR3nt: TGCGCCAGCAGCTTGGGGTCGGGGACAGATACGCAGTATTTT; CDR3aa: CASSLGSGTDTQYF
d_gene: -; j_gene: TRBJ2-5; abundance: -; v_gene: TRBV6-1; CDR3nt: TGTGCCAGCAGTAAAACACAGGATCCCGGAGAGACCCAGTACTTC; CDR3aa: CASSKTQDPGETQYF
d_gene: TRBD1; j_gene: TRBJ2-7; abundance: -; v_gene: TRBV5-8; CDR3nt: TGTGCCAGCAGCCGAGGACAGGGGGAGCAGTACTTC; CDR3aa: CASSRGQGEQYF
d_gene: TRBD1; j_gene: TRBJ1-5; abundance: -; v_gene: TRBV7-8; CDR3nt: TGTGCCAGCAGCTTGGCGGACAGGCGATATCAGCCCCAGCATTTT; CDR3aa: CASSLADRRYQPQHF
d_gene: -; j_gene: TRBJ1-4; abundance: -; v_gene: TRBV27; CDR3nt: TGTGCCAGCAGCCCATCCCGGTATGAAAAACTGTTTTTT; CDR3aa: CASSPSRYEKLFF
d_gene: -; j_gene: TRBJ2-1; abundance: -; v_gene: TRBV5-1; CDR3nt: TGCGCCAGCAGCCCCGGGACTTTCTACAATGAGCAGTTCTTC; CDR3aa: CASSPGTFYNEQFF
d_gene: TRBD1; j_gene: TRBJ1-1; abundance: -; v_gene: TRBV2; CDR3nt: TGTGCCAGACAGGGGGAAGGGAACACTGAAGCTTTCTTT; CDR3aa: CARQGEGNTEAFF
d_gene: -; j_gene: TRBJ2-2; abundance: -; v_gene: TRBV9; CDR3nt: TGTGCCAGCAGCGTCGACAGTCAACGATTGTACACCGGGGAGCTGTTTTTT; CDR3aa: CASSVDSQRLYTGELFF
d_gene: -; j_gene: TRBJ2-7; abundance: -; v_gene: TRBV6-5; CDR3nt: TGTGCCAGCAGTTACTCCGGGCCAGGGGTTTACGAGCAGTACTTC; CDR3aa: CASSYSGPGVYEQYF
d_gene: -; j_gene: TRBJ2-1; abundance: -; v_gene: TRBV13; CDR3nt: TGTGCCAGCAGCCCCCCAGGGGACAATGAGCAGTTCTTC; CDR3aa: CASSPPGDNEQFF
d_gene: TRBD1; j_gene: TRBJ2-5; abundance: -; v_gene: TRBV9; CDR3nt: TGTGCCAGCAGCGGACAGGGCTCTCAAGAGACCCAGTACTTC; CDR3aa: CASSGQGSQETQYF
d_gene: -; j_gene: TRBJ1-2; abundance: few; v_gene: TRBV29-1; CDR3nt: TGCAGATCGAGAGATGGCTACACCTTC; CDR3aa: CRSRDGYTF
d_gene: TRBD2; j_gene: TRBJ2-3; abundance: -; v_gene: TRBV9; CDR3nt: TGTGCCAGCAGCGTAGAATCCCCCGGGCTAGCGGGTAGCACAGATACGCAGTATTTT; CDR3aa: CASSVESPGLAGSTDTQYF
d_gene: -; j_gene: TRBJ2-7; abundance: -; v_gene: TRBV7-2; CDR3nt: TGTGCCAGCAGCTTAGCCTCGACTAGTGCCTACTACGAGCAGTACTTC; CDR3aa: CASSLASTSAYYEQYF
d_gene: TRBD1; j_gene: TRBJ1-3; abundance: -; v_gene: TRBV10-2; CDR3nt: TGCGCCAGCAGTGTGGGCCAGGGGGGATCTGGAAACACCATATATTTT; CDR3aa: CASSVGQGGSGNTIYF
d_gene: -; j_gene: TRBJ1-2; abundance: -; v_gene: TRBV4-3; CDR3nt: TGCGCCAGCAGCCGAGTCCTGGCGGGAGGCTACACCTTC; CDR3aa: CASSRVLAGGYTF
d_gene: TRBD2; j_gene: TRBJ2-5; abundance: -; v_gene: TRBV19; CDR3nt: TGTGCCAGTAGGGATAGCGGGGGGGATAAAGAGACCCAGTACTTC; CDR3aa: CASRDSGGDKETQYF
d_gene: -; j_gene: TRBJ1-1; abundance: -; v_gene: TRBV2; CDR3nt: TGTGCCAGCAGTGACGAGCGCACTGAAGCTTTCTTT; CDR3aa: CASSDERTEAFF